The 4 T cell receptor beta chains below come from one sample, sequenced in a study of T cells expressing NK-cell markers (TCRdb year 2020). Receptors were amplified or captured by 5' RACE. The run used an Illumina HiSeq 2000. TCRdb reprocessed the reads into one record per CDR3 protein sequence, lacking DNA. The table for this sample records about 260,000 distinct CDR3 sequences. The top ten constitute roughly 4.2% of the sample. The material sequenced was blood T cells: a sorted CD56 or NKG2C T cell subset, CD4+ or CD8+ T cells, or bulk PBMC T cells (not recorded which). The receptors shown here come from a woman between 18 and 69 years old in good health.

This chain joins TRBV10-3 and TRBJ2-5; TCRdb's assignment of TRBD1 cannot be checked, as there is no DNA. Per the germline V gene, CDR1 is ENHRY and CDR2 is SYGVKD. The CDR3 is 13 amino acids. This chain's CDR3 is CAITGGAGETQYF.

J is TRBJ1-1 and V is TRBV9. The CDR3 runs 11 residues. Per germline, CDR1 SGDLS and CDR2 YYNGEE. CDR3 sequence reads: CASGENTEAFF. The full variable domain, with the rest looked up from reference TRBV9 and TRBJ1-1, is DSGVTQTPKHLITATGQRVTLRCSPRSGDLSVYWYQQSLDQGLQFLIQYYNGEERAKGNILERFSAQQFPDLHSELNLSSLELGDSALYFCASGENTEAFFGQGTRLTVV.

The chain links TRBV20-1 to TRBJ2-1; TCRdb outputs TRBD1, but without DNA this stays unchecked. The CDR3 runs 15 residues. Germline V lookup: CDR1 DFQATT, CDR2 SNEGSKA (reference sequence). The CDR3: CSAPNPREVHNEQFF.

J is TRBJ1-6 and V is TRBV12-3 or TRBV12-4. The length of the CDR3 is 15 residues. CDR3 region: CASRRESSYNSPLHF.